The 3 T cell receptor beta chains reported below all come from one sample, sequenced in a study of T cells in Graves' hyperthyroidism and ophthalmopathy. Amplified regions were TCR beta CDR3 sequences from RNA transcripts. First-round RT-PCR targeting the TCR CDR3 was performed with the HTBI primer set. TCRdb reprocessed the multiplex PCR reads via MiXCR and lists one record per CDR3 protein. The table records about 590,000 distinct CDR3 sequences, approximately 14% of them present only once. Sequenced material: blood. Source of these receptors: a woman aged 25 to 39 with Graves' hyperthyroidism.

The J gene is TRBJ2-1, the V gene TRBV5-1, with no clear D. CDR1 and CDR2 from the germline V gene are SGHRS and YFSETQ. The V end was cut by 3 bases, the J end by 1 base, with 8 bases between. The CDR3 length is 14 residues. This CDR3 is CASSSDGSYNEQFF. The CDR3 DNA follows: TGCGCCAGCAGCTCGGACGGATCCTACAATGAGCAGTTCTTC.

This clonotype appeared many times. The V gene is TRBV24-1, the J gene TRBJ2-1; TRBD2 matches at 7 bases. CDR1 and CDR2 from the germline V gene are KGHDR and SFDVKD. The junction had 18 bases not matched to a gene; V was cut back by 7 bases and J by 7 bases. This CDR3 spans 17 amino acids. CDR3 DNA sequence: TGTGCCACCAGGGCTGCTAGCGGATCCCCTAGAGGTAATGAGCAGTTCTTC. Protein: CATRAASGSPRGNEQFF.

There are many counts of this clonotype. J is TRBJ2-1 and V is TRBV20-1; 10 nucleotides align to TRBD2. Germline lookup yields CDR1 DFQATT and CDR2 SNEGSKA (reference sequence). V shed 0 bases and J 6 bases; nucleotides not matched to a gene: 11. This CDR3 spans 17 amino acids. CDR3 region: CSARDRASGRLANEQFF. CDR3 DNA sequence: TGCAGTGCTAGAGATAGGGCTAGCGGGAGATTGGCCAATGAGCAGTTCTTC.